The clone carrying this T cell receptor beta chain was seen a single time. This entry belongs to a study of blood T cell repertoires in COVID-19. Study at large: There were acute and convalescent COVID-19 samples, and they came from the United States, Italy and Spain. PBMCs, B-cell-depleted T cells, or T cells were the source of the cDNA or gDNA that made up the material.

The J segment lost 0 bases and the V segment lost 0 bases, leaving 6 bases of the junction unmatched. Germline-derived CDR1 and CDR2 are SGHDT and YYEEEE. The CDR3 has 17 residues. In the original workflow: Reference gene primer amplification yielded estimated nucleated cell counts. The table came from immunoSEQ multiplex PCR; TCRdb's copy has only in-frame clones and leaves some out. V and J calls and clone size are as listed in that table; D and trimming were resolved from the DNA. The sample lists some 200,000 clones, approximately 90% occurring once. Material for sequencing was PBMCs or T cells enriched from blood (not recorded which). The TCR originated in a woman in her late teens or twenties in a cohort exposed to, infected with or recovered from COVID-19 (not recorded which). This chain joins TRBV5-6 and TRBJ2-3; TRBD2 matches at 8 bases. The CDR3 nucleotides are TGTGCCAGCAGCTTGGGGGGACTAGTGGAAAGCACAGATACGCAGTATTTT. Translation gives CASSLGGLVESTDTQYF.